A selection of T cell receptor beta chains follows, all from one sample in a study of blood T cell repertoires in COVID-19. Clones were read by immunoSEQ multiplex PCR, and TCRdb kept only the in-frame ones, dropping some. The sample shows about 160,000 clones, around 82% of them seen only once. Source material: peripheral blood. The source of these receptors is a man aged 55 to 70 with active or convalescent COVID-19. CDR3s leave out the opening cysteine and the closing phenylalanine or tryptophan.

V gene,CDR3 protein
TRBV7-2,ASSLNRDPSEQY
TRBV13,ASSLAPGTGSYGNTIY
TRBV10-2,ASSESKGGGYGYT
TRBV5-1,ATRQKGLNTGELF
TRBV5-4,ASSLVRDSPLH
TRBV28,ATTGGGNEKLF
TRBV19,ASSISWGTATGEQY
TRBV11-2,ASSLPAGTDNYGYT
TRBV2,ASSTGGEGLPGANVLT
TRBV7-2,ASSLAQVSTGELF
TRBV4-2,ASSQSGTSGGGADTQY
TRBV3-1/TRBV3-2,ASSFQTGELF
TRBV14,ASSPWTGGSGNTIY
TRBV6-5,AITGGQETQY
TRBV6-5,ASSWQGAQSEQY
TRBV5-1,ASSSAGASSYNEQF
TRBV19,ASSRTGGNQPQH
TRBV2,ASSTGTGASTDTQY
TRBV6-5,ASSYSSGVGGYT
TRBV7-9,ASSPTGRATTNEKLF
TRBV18,ASSPQASADTQY
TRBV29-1,SVEPPVGQLGTDTQY
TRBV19,ASRPGIWSSNQPQH
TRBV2,ASRERQGSYEQY
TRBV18,ASSRGGNTDTQY
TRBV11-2,ASSFLPQGAGYT
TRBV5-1,ASSYETPTGELF
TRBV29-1,SVDYIGEART
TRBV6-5,ASRGDRPREQY
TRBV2,ASSDRGLGRSDTQY
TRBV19,ASTTDRGPGELF
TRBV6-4,ASSKNGGQGTDTQY
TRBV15,ATSSPGGYTEAF
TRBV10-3,AIGLAASTDTQY
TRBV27,ASRDRYGYT
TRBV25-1,ASSEFRGTGNTIY
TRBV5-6,ASRTDTNYGYT
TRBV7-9,ASSSPSIPRSYNEQF
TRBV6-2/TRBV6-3,ASSSRGQALTYEQY
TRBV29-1,SVPSTGGYGYT
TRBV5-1,ASTWGGRDSPLH
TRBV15,ATSRALGQSQGIQY
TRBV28,ASSPEAGARQPQH
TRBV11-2,ASSSVRDRESYEQY
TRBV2,ASSVRTGGYNEQF
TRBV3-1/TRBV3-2,ASSPDSNTEAF
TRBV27,ASSLFRDYFSFYNEQF
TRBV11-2,ASSSLAGQTYNSPLH
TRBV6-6,ASSPGGGYT
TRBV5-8,ASTLTGVNEKLF
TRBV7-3,ASSFGTSGGLDTQY
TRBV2,ASSVEVAGYGYT
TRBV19,AFFLGHPANYGYT
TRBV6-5,ASSYTRTGNYGYT
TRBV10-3,ATLLAGEVTDTQY
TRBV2,ASSVGQTTNEKLF
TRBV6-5,ASRPDMYSNQPQH
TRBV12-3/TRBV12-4,TSSLGQLAL